Here is one T cell receptor (beta chain) with its context. Its antigen remains unidentified. For the second PCR, which ran for about 7 to 11 cycles, a sample-barcoded 5' primer and a J-beta primer mix were used. One entry per CDR3 protein results from TCRdb running MiXCR on the 5' RACE reads. The data hold about 1.4 million distinct CDR3 sequences, with approximately 63% observed a single time. The CDR3 runs 18 residues. CDR1 is DFQATT and CDR2 is SNEGSKA in the germline V gene (reference sequence). Trimming at V came to 1 base and at J to 0 bases, leaving 12 bases not matched to a gene. This record belongs to a study of blood T cells in healthy people across ages. Extractions gave at least 5 micrograms of total RNA per sample. Overall study results and limits: It was not known whether donors were CMV positive (a possible confounder of expanded clonotype changes). Observed TCR beta diversity showed a strong correlation with the percentage of naive T cells as measured by flow cytometry. The authors considered diversity estimates from one million T cells to be underestimates.

The TCR sequence derives from a man younger than 35 in good health. The sequenced sample consisted of blood. The gene calls are TRBV20-1 and TRBJ2-7; 10 bases are a match to TRBD2. The CDR3 protein is CSARARLAGEGFSYEQYF. CDR3 in DNA: TGCAGTGCTAGAGCTCGGCTAGCGGGAGAGGGATTCTCCTACGAGCAGTACTTC.